What follows are 14 T cell receptor beta chains derived from one specimen sequenced in a study of control samples from healthy donors and cancer patients. Sequencing was performed with immunoSEQ multiplex PCR; in TCRdb, only in-frame clones are kept and a portion is missing. The sample lists approximately 100,000 clones, roughly 82% seen once, with 2% in the top ten. The sequenced material came from blood. These TCRs come from a man aged 55 to 70 in good health.

J is TRBJ2-1 and V is TRBV28; 7 bases align to TRBD1. The CDR3 contains 12 residues. CDR1 MDHEN and CDR2 SYDVKM come from the germline V gene. With 7 bases clipped from V and 7 bases from J, the junction kept 4 bases outside the gene matches. For the CDR3, the DNA is TGTGCCAGCACCCCACAGGGGAATGAGCAGTTCTTC. It encodes CASTPQGNEQFF.

The chain joins TRBV28 to TRBJ1-2, with TRBD1 matching 9 bases. The V gene's germline CDR1 is MDHEN and CDR2 SYDVKM. CDR3 length: 14 residues. The V and J ends lost 6 bases and 8 bases, in that order; junction bases with no gene match: 10. For the CDR3, the DNA is TGTGCCAGCAGACCGGGACAGGGTGGGGCGGGCTACACCTTC. Encoded protein: CASRPGQGGAGYTF.

This chain links TRBV19 with TRBJ2-1; D might be TRBD2 (6 bases). V gave up 0 bases and J gave up 12 bases, with 18 bases separating them. The CDR3 is 15 residues long. The germline CDR1 and CDR2 sequences are LNHDA and SQIVND (reference sequence). CDR3 DNA: TGTGCCAGTAGTATAGACGGAGGGAGCGGTAAGGGGCAGTTCTTC. Its protein product is CASSIDGGSGKGQFF.

There are a few counts of this clone. This sequence joins TRBV15 and TRBJ2-1; 7 positions agree with TRBD1. Per the germline V gene, CDR1 is LNHNV and CDR2 is YYDKDF (reference sequence). With V trimmed by 0 bases and J by 8 bases, 7 bases remained unmatched. The CDR3 runs 15 residues. CDR3 region: CATSREQTGSDEQFF. The CDR3 coding sequence is TGTGCCACCAGCAGAGAACAGACAGGGTCGGATGAGCAGTTCTTC.

The gene calls are TRBV7-9 and TRBJ2-2; D is perhaps TRBD1 or TRBD2 (5 bases each). CDR1 and CDR2 (germline): SEHNR, FQNEAQ (reference sequence). The germline V and J ends were trimmed by 1 base and 0 bases, with 18 bases remaining between them. The CDR3 sequence is 19 residues long. The CDR3 nucleotides are TGTGCCAGCAGCTTAGATCTCAGTTGGGGACGGCCGAACACCGGGGAGCTGTTTTTT. Protein product: CASSLDLSWGRPNTGELFF.

The CDR3 DNA sequence: TGTGCCAGCAGTTTATCAGATACGCAGTATTTT. It is translated as CASSLSDTQYF. This chain links TRBV12-3 or TRBV12-4 with TRBJ2-3; D is ambiguous. This CDR3 has 11 residues. Between the trimmed V and J ends, which lost 2 bases and 4 bases, there was a span of 1 base.

The chain carries TRBV29-1 and TRBJ2-7; 8 bases fit TRBD2. V lost 4 bases and J lost 7; bases outside the gene matches: 12. The CDR3 is 14 amino acids. Germline CDR1 SQVTM, CDR2 ANQGSEA. CDR3 bases: TGCAGCGTTGGGGGTAGCGGGATGTATAAGGAGCAGTACTTC. Translation: CSVGGSGMYKEQYF.

CDR3 coding DNA: TGTGCCAGCAGCTTGAACGGACTTGGTGAGCAGTTCTTC. Protein product: CASSLNGLGEQFF. This chain uses TRBV11-3 with TRBJ2-1; D may be TRBD2 (5 bases). The CDR3 is made up of 13 amino acids. Per the germline V gene, CDR1 is SGHNT and CDR2 is YENEEA. Deletions cut 3 bases from V and 9 bases from J, with 12 bases between.

V is TRBV5-1 and J is TRBJ2-2; tentative D call: TRBD1 (6 bases). The CDR3 loop spans 16 amino acids. Trimming shortened V by 1 base and J by 3 bases, and 13 bases separated the two germline ends. The germline CDR1 and CDR2 sequences are SGHRS and YFSETQ. In DNA form, the CDR3 reads TGCGCCAGCAGCTTGAAGGGGGTACTCGACACCGGGGAGCTGTTTTTT. It codes for CASSLKGVLDTGELFF.

The chain carries TRBV3-1 (or the pseudogene TRBV3-2) and TRBJ2-1; the D is unclear. With 1 base removed from V and 0 bases from J, the gap between germline ends came to 10 bases. CDR1 LGHDT and CDR2 YNNKEL come from the germline V gene (reference sequence). The length of the CDR3 is 16 residues. The CDR3 DNA is TGTGCCAGCAGCCAAGGGTCCCTCCTCTCCTACAATGAGCAGTTCTTC. As protein: CASSQGSLLSYNEQFF.

V is TRBV6-2 or TRBV6-3 and J is TRBJ2-3, with a possible D match to TRBD2 (6 bases). Germline loops: CDR1 MNHEY, CDR2 SVGEGT. The V end was cut by 4 bases, the J end by 2 bases, with 13 bases between. The length of the CDR3 is 15 residues. This CDR3 is CASSSGETDTDTQYF. CDR3 coding DNA: TGTGCCAGCAGTTCGGGGGAGACCGACACAGATACGCAGTATTTT.

This chain uses TRBV2 with TRBJ2-3; TRBD2 matches at 16 bases. V lost 5 bases to trimming and J lost 1 base; unmatched junction nucleotides: 12. The CDR3 covers 20 residues. The germline V gene has CDR1 SNHLY and CDR2 FYNNEI. CDR3 amino acids: CASSKDPGLAGGYGTDTQYF. DNA for the CDR3: TGTGCCAGCAGTAAAGACCCGGGACTAGCGGGAGGGTACGGCACAGATACGCAGTATTTT.

The V gene is TRBV6-6, the J gene TRBJ2-2, with D possibly matching TRBD2 (7 bases). Trimming shortened V by 8 bases and J by 5 bases, and 21 bases separated the two germline ends. Germline-derived CDR1 and CDR2 are MNHNY and SVGAGI (reference sequence). The CDR3 has 16 residues. CDR3 protein: CASRRGGGAGTGELFF. CDR3 coding DNA: TGTGCCAGCCGCCGCGGAGGGGGGGCGGGGACCGGGGAGCTGTTTTTT.

The V and J genes are TRBV27 and TRBJ2-7, with no clear D. The V end lost 2 bases, the J end lost 0 bases, and 11 bases lay between the germline ends. Germline V gene data show CDR1 as MNHEY and CDR2 as SMNVEV (reference sequence). The CDR3 runs to 15 residues. CDR3 protein: CASSLVPVFSYEQYF. CDR3 in DNA: TGTGCCAGCAGTTTAGTGCCAGTTTTCTCCTACGAGCAGTACTTC.